This T cell receptor beta chain comes out of a study of T cell changes during pregnancy in multiple sclerosis (dated by TCRdb to the late 2010s). About the full investigation: Changes in the T cell repertoire over the course of pregnancy were examined in this study in women with multiple sclerosis.

The library was built by means of the immunoSEQ multiplex PCR assay. TCRdb retrieved this table from immuneACCESS and kept in-frame rearrangements only. Not all clones are present; in checked studies, unresolved V genes account for under half, and no reason is known for the remainder. This sample gives under 40,000 clones in total; 85% to 95% of them show up just once. The ten largest clonotypes hold approximately 0.39% of the sample. In regard to this clone: There is no known antigen for this receptor. Within one base of it there is no much larger clone, and no base qualities were kept.

Looking up the germline V gene yields CDR1 SGHTA and CDR2 FQGNSA. V lost 2 bases and J lost 9 bases; the stretch between them is 12 bases long. The CDR3 sequence holds 13 residues, the cysteine and phenylalanine included. Kept here is only the CDR3 DNA, which spans 39 bases and is read in frame from base 1. The origin of this receptor is a female donor with multiple sclerosis, enrolled in a pregnancy study. The sequence links TRBV7-2 to TRBJ2-3; TRBD2 is possibly the D segment (5 matching bases). The sequences come from CD4+ T cells from peripheral blood mononuclear cells, collected in the second trimester of pregnancy. The sequence in DNA is TGTGCCAGCAGCTTATGGGAGCCTCGAACGCAGTATTTT. Its product reads: CASSLWEPRTQYF.